The 15 T cell receptor beta chains in this list originate from one sample, sequenced in a study of shared clonotypes between healthy human individuals. Assay used: immunoSEQ multiplex PCR; TCRdb lists only in-frame clones, some missing. The sample consists of roughly 1,000,000 clones, more than 75% of them appearing once. Sample: memory CD4+ T cells from PBMCs. Specified subset: CD45RA-negative fraction. All receptors come from a man aged 18 to 30 in good health. Some clones in this sample may be carry-over from other donors' samples.

The chain joins TRBV11-3 to TRBJ2-1; 9 positions agree with TRBD2. The V gene's germline CDR1 is SGHNT and CDR2 YENEEA. V was clipped by 1 base and J by 5 bases; unmatched bases: 3. This CDR3 is built from 15 residues. The CDR3 coding sequence is TGTGCCAGCAGCTTAGTTAGCGGGGGCAACAATGAGCAGTTCTTC. This encodes CASSLVSGGNNEQFF.

The chain couples TRBV28 to TRBJ1-3; TRBD1 matches at 7 bases. The V segment lost 5 bases and the J segment 0 bases; nucleotides outside the gene matches: 4. The CDR3 runs 15 residues. Germline V gives CDR1 MDHEN, CDR2 SYDVKM. The CDR3 DNA reads TGTGCCAGCAGTGAACAGGGGACCTCTGGAAACACCATATATTTT. Protein sequence: CASSEQGTSGNTIYF.

The chain joins TRBV30 to TRBJ2-3, with a weak D call TRBD1 (6 bases). V lost 5 bases and J 1 base, leaving 13 bases between the germline ends. CDR1 and CDR2 from the germline V gene are GTSNPN and SVGIG (reference sequence). CDR3 length: 14 residues. The CDR3, as DNA: TGTGCCTGGGTGCAGGGGCAGGGCACAGATACGCAGTATTTT. This gives the protein CAWVQGQGTDTQYF.

The chain employs TRBV5-4 and TRBJ2-2, with 11 bases matching TRBD1. V shed 3 bases, J shed 3 bases, and the junction held 1 base outside the gene matches. CDR3 length equals 15 residues. CDR1 is SGHNT and CDR2 is YYREEE in the germline V gene (reference sequence). DNA of the CDR3: TGTGCCAGCAGCTCGGACAGGGGGCACACCGGGGAGCTGTTTTTT. Translated: CASSSDRGHTGELFF.

The genes are TRBV9 and TRBJ1-3, with D tentatively TRBD1 (6 bases). Looked up from germline, CDR1 is SGDLS and CDR2 is YYNGEE. The germline V and J ends were trimmed by 4 bases and 0 bases, with 8 bases remaining between them. The CDR3 length is 14 residues. The CDR3 coding sequence is TGTGCCAGCAGCAGGGGGAACTCTGGAAACACCATATATTTT. This gives the protein CASSRGNSGNTIYF.

This chain links TRBV6-5 with TRBJ2-7, with 12 bases aligning to TRBD2. In germline, CDR1 is MNHEY, CDR2 SVGAGI. V shed 6 bases, J shed 3 bases, and the junction held 6 bases outside the gene matches. There are 15 residues in the CDR3. The CDR3 reads CASSLLAGGFYEQYF. CDR3 sequence (DNA): TGTGCCAGCAGCCTACTAGCGGGAGGTTTCTACGAGCAGTACTTC.

This clone appeared a few times. The V gene is TRBV7-3, the J gene TRBJ1-1; tentative D call: TRBD1 (6 bases). CDR1 is SGHTA, CDR2 FQGTGA, per germline. The CDR3 spans 15 residues. V dropped 2 bases and J dropped 1 base, with 11 bases sitting between them. CDR3 in DNA: TGTGCCAGCAGCTTACTTGGAGGGGGGAACACTGAAGCTTTCTTT. Translating it yields CASSLLGGGNTEAFF. The entire variable domain, with the rest obtained from reference TRBV7-3 and TRBJ1-1, is as follows: GAGVSQTPSNKVTEKGKYVELRCDPISGHTALYWYRQSLGQGPEFLIYFQGTGAADDSGLPNDRFFAVRPEGSVSTLKIQRTERGDSAVYLCASSLLGGGNTEAFFGQGTRLTVV.

This chain connects TRBV6-4 to TRBJ2-7, with D tentatively TRBD1 (6 bases). The CDR3 covers 13 residues. V lost 3 bases, J lost 6 bases, and 12 bases lay in between. CDR1 and CDR2 from the germline V gene are MRHNA and SNTAGT. As DNA, the CDR3 is TGTGCCAGCAGTGAGGCAGGGGTCGGCGAGCAGTACTTC. This encodes CASSEAGVGEQYF.

The chain recombines TRBV7-9 with TRBJ2-7; D gene unclear. The V end lost 2 bases, the J end lost 3 bases, and 11 bases lay between the germline ends. The CDR3 has 14 amino acids. Looked up from germline, CDR1 is SEHNR and CDR2 is FQNEAQ (reference sequence). The CDR3 protein is CASSLSGYNYEQYF. The DNA for the CDR3 is TGTGCCAGCAGCTTATCGGGCTACAACTACGAGCAGTACTTC.

The CDR3 region is CASSPWPGQSYNEQFF. As DNA, the CDR3 is TGTGCCAGCAGCCCATGGCCCGGACAGTCCTACAATGAGCAGTTCTTC. The genes are TRBV5-6 and TRBJ2-1, with D perhaps TRBD1 (6 bases). The V gene lost 4 bases and the J gene lost 1 base, with 15 bases spanning the gap. The CDR3 consists of 16 residues. From germline, CDR1 is SGHDT and CDR2 YYEEEE.

The genes are TRBV18 and TRBJ2-6; D is unresolved. Germline loops: CDR1 KGHSH, CDR2 LQKENI. Trimming removed 2 bases from V and 0 bases from J, with 11 bases in between. The CDR3 sequence is 17 residues long. The CDR3 DNA reads as TGTGCCAGCTCACCAGTTGAACAGAGCTCTGGGGCCAACGTCCTGACTTTC. This encodes CASSPVEQSSGANVLTF.

The chain links TRBV7-8 to TRBJ2-7; D call uncertain. V lost 5 bases and J 1 base, leaving 9 bases between the germline ends. Germline CDR1 reads SGHVS; CDR2 reads FQNEAQ. The CDR3 has 13 residues. DNA for the CDR3: TGTGCCAGCAGCCCCCGCGGATCCTACGAGCAGTACTTC. Encoded protein: CASSPRGSYEQYF.

The chain employs TRBV14 and TRBJ1-2, with D unclear. Germline V gene lookup returns CDR1 SGHDN and CDR2 FVKESK. The V end was cut by 1 base, the J end by 4 bases, with 10 bases between. This CDR3 has 14 amino acids. The CDR3 region has the DNA TGTGCCAGCAGCCAAGTCGCCAGAGCCTATGGCTACACCTTC. Encoded protein: CASSQVARAYGYTF.

The chain recombines TRBV19 with TRBJ1-2; maybe TRBD1 (6 bases). Trimming stripped 10 bases from V and 0 bases from J, with 18 bases between. The CDR3 is 15 residues long. Germline CDR1 reads LNHDA; CDR2 reads SQIVND (reference sequence). The DNA of the CDR3 is TGTGCCACTCTGGGACAACACTCAACTAACTATGGCTACACCTTC. It yields the protein CATLGQHSTNYGYTF. Based on the CDR3 plus reference TRBV19 and TRBJ1-2, the full variable domain is DGGITQSPKYLFRKEGQNVTLSCEQNLNHDAMYWYRQDPGQGLRLIYYSQIVNDFQKGDIAEGYSVSREKKESFPLTVTSAQKNPTAFYLCATLGQHSTNYGYTFGSGTRLTVV.

This chain links TRBV23-1 with TRBJ2-7; 9 bases are shared with TRBD1. TRBV23-1 is treated as an ORF (open reading frame) with a function not yet certain. This CDR3 spans 16 amino acids. After removal of 3 bases from V and 7 bases from J, the junction contained 13 bases not matched to a gene. The CDR3 DNA sequence: TGCGCCAGCAGTCACCTTACCGGGACAGGGCCGGGAGAGCAGTACTTC. Amino acid sequence: CASSHLTGTGPGEQYF.